The next 26 T cell receptor beta chains were all read from a single sample in a study of shared clonotypes between healthy human individuals. Cells designated naive CD8 were CD45RO-negative and were positively selected for CCR7, with terminally differentiated effector memory CD45RA+ cells excluded. Assay used: immunoSEQ multiplex PCR; TCRdb lists only in-frame clones, some missing. The data show hundreds of thousands of clones, about 96% seen once. The sequencing sample was made of naive CD8+ T cells sorted from blood. The origin of the receptors is a woman younger than 45 in good health.

V gene TRBV28 combines with J gene TRBJ2-4; D remains unclear. From germline, CDR1 is MDHEN and CDR2 SYDVKM. The CDR3 length is 14 residues. V was cut by 1 base and J by 4 bases, with 8 bases left in between. The CDR3, as DNA: TGTGCCAGCAGTTTATTCGGCCCTAAAAACATTCAGTACTTC. This codes for CASSLFGPKNIQYF.

The chain joins TRBV15 to TRBJ1-2; TRBD1 aligns across 9 bases. Germline CDR1 LNHNV, CDR2 YYDKDF (reference sequence). This CDR3 has 16 residues. V dropped 4 bases and J dropped 3; count of bases not matched to a gene: 9. This CDR3 is CATSTPLGTGYYGYTF. In nucleotides, the CDR3 is TGTGCCACCAGCACCCCACTGGGGACAGGGTACTATGGCTACACCTTC.

The chain links TRBV7-9 to TRBJ2-3, with TRBD2 matching 7 bases. The CDR3 has 14 amino acids. Germline V gene lookup returns CDR1 SEHNR and CDR2 FQNEAQ (reference sequence). With V trimmed by 8 bases and J by 2 bases, 7 bases remained unmatched. CDR3 DNA sequence: TGTGCCAGCGGCAACCTAGCGGACACAGATACGCAGTATTTT. Protein: CASGNLADTDTQYF.

The chain employs TRBV7-7 and TRBJ2-1; 8 bases match TRBD2. V shed 5 bases, J shed 9 bases, and the junction held 18 bases outside the gene matches. The germline V gene encodes CDR1 SSHAT and CDR2 FNYEAQ (reference sequence). This CDR3 contains 17 residues. CDR3 nucleotides: TGTGCCAGCAGCCCTGGCCCTTGGAGCGGGAGCTCCATTGAGCAGTTCTTC. This codes for CASSPGPWSGSSIEQFF.

The V call is TRBV15, the J call TRBJ2-1, with 13 bases matching TRBD2. The J segment lost 0 bases and the V segment lost 5 bases, leaving 7 bases of the junction unmatched. Germline lookup yields CDR1 LNHNV and CDR2 YYDKDF (reference sequence). The CDR3 runs to 18 residues. CDR3 nucleotides: TGTGCCACCAGCTCGGGACTAGCGGGGCTCCGCTCCTACAATGAGCAGTTCTTC. The encoded protein is CATSSGLAGLRSYNEQFF.

V gene TRBV7-7 combines with J gene TRBJ2-1; D not resolved. Germline CDR1 SSHAT, CDR2 FNYEAQ (reference sequence). This CDR3 contains 16 residues. V lost 5 bases to trimming and J lost 0 bases, with 14 bases between them. CDR3 region: CASSDGQRGSYNEQFF. The CDR3 DNA reads TGTGCCAGCAGCGACGGCCAACGAGGCTCCTACAATGAGCAGTTCTTC.

The chain uses TRBV28 and TRBJ1-2; D not certain. CDR3 size: 12 residues. Trimming pared 3 bases from V and 8 bases from J, leaving 10 bases between. Germline V CDR1 and CDR2: MDHEN, SYDVKM. The chain's CDR3 is CASSFSGWGYTF. The CDR3 region has the DNA TGTGCCAGCAGTTTTAGCGGTTGGGGCTACACCTTC.

The chain employs TRBV5-8 and TRBJ2-7; 11 positions agree with TRBD2. CDR1 is SGHTS, CDR2 YDEGEE, per germline. This CDR3 is 16 amino acids long. With V trimmed by 1 base and J by 3 bases, 6 bases remained unmatched. This CDR3 reads CASSLSGTSGYYEQYF. DNA of the CDR3: TGTGCCAGCAGCTTGTCCGGGACTAGCGGTTACTACGAGCAGTACTTC. The entire variable domain, with the rest obtained from reference TRBV5-8 and TRBJ2-7, is as follows: EAGVTQSPTHLIKTRGQQATLRCSPISGHTSVYWYQQALGLGLQFLLWYDEGEERNRGNFPPRFSGRQFPNYSSELNVNALELEDSALYLCASSLSGTSGYYEQYFGPGTRLTVT.

The rearrangement links TRBV5-6 to TRBJ1-4; a weak D match, TRBD1 (6 bases). This CDR3 spans 14 amino acids. Germline values: CDR1 SGHDT, CDR2 YYEEEE. Trimming removed 1 base at V and 8 bases at J, with 12 bases between. CDR3 sequence: CASSLPQGNEKLFF. The CDR3 DNA follows: TGTGCCAGCAGCTTGCCCCAGGGGAACGAAAAACTGTTTTTT.

The chain is built from TRBV28 and TRBJ1-2; 7 bases fit TRBD1. The CDR3 is 17 residues long. Per the germline V gene, CDR1 is MDHEN and CDR2 is SYDVKM. The trim removed 3 bases at V and 6 bases at J, leaving 16 bases unmatched. CDR3 amino acids: CASSFPSFIGGANGYTF. The CDR3, as DNA: TGTGCCAGCAGTTTCCCCTCTTTCATAGGGGGCGCCAATGGCTACACCTTC.

This chain joins TRBV6-5 and TRBJ2-1; possibly TRBD2 for D (6 bases). Germline V gene data show CDR1 as MNHEY and CDR2 as SVGAGI. The V end lost 7 bases, the J end lost 7 bases, and 14 bases lay between the germline ends. CDR3 size: 13 residues. This chain's CDR3 is CASIRPGENEQFF. CDR3 bases: TGTGCCAGCATCAGACCGGGGGAGAATGAGCAGTTCTTC.

This chain links TRBV25-1 with TRBJ2-3; D tentatively fits TRBD1 or TRBD2 (5 bases each). Per the germline V gene, CDR1 is MGHDK and CDR2 is SYGVNS. CDR3 length: 13 residues. Trimming removed 1 base at V and 6 bases at J, with 8 bases between. CDR3 sequence reads: CASSEWGKDTQYF. The DNA for the CDR3 is TGTGCCAGCAGTGAATGGGGGAAGGATACGCAGTATTTT.

The chain has TRBV7-9 and TRBJ1-4; 9 nucleotides line up with TRBD1. This CDR3 contains 18 residues. Germline trimming cut 3 bases from V and 3 bases from J; bases unmatched to any gene: 11. Germline lookup yields CDR1 SEHNR and CDR2 FQNEAQ (reference sequence). The CDR3 DNA reads TGTGCCAGCAGCTTTAGCCTGGACAGGGGAGAAGCTAATGAAAAACTGTTTTTT. It is translated as CASSFSLDRGEANEKLFF.

This clone was picked up a small number of times. The chain joins TRBV14 to TRBJ1-1, with D uncertain. V was pared by 7 bases and J by 0 bases, with 9 bases between. The germline V gene encodes CDR1 SGHDN and CDR2 FVKESK. The CDR3 runs 13 residues. The CDR3 DNA follows: TGTGCCAGCACCCGACGGATGAACACTGAAGCTTTCTTT. Its translation: CASTRRMNTEAFF.

The chain employs TRBV7-8 and TRBJ1-4; D ambiguous. Per germline, CDR1 SGHVS and CDR2 FQNEAQ. The CDR3 is 14 amino acids. V was trimmed by 2 bases and J by 7 bases, leaving 11 bases between them. The CDR3: CASSLSPNGEKLFF. The DNA for the CDR3 is TGTGCCAGCAGCTTATCTCCAAACGGTGAAAAACTGTTTTTT.

The CDR3 reads CASSEGTSTVTDTQYF. The CDR3 DNA reads TGTGCCAGCAGCGAAGGGACTTCAACGGTCACAGATACGCAGTATTTT. The V gene is TRBV9, the J gene TRBJ2-3; the D gene is possibly TRBD2 (6 bases). Trimming stripped 3 bases from V and 2 bases from J, with 16 bases between. The V gene's germline CDR1 is SGDLS and CDR2 YYNGEE. This CDR3 contains 16 residues. Using reference TRBV9 and TRBJ2-3 for the parts outside the CDR3, the full variable domain is DSGVTQTPKHLITATGQRVTLRCSPRSGDLSVYWYQQSLDQGLQFLIQYYNGEERAKGNILERFSAQQFPDLHSELNLSSLELGDSALYFCASSEGTSTVTDTQYFGPGTRLTVL.

The chain joins TRBV19 to TRBJ1-5; D is perhaps TRBD1 (6 bases). CDR3 length equals 14 residues. The V end was cut by 11 bases, the J end by 9 bases, with 23 bases between. Per germline, CDR1 LNHDA and CDR2 SQIVND (reference sequence). The CDR3 DNA sequence: TGTGCCGTTGGGTGGGGGCTTGGGTTAACGCCCCAGCATTTT. Translation gives CAVGWGLGLTPQHF.

The V gene is TRBV5-1, the J gene TRBJ2-2, with D perhaps matching TRBD2 (6 bases). The CDR3 runs 16 residues. Germline CDR1 is SGHRS and CDR2 is YFSETQ. V was trimmed by 4 bases and J by 5 bases, leaving 18 bases between them. CDR3 protein: CASSPEAEEGTGELFF. In nucleotides, the CDR3 is TGCGCCAGCAGCCCCGAAGCGGAGGAGGGGACCGGGGAGCTGTTTTTT.

J is TRBJ2-1 and V is TRBV5-4; a weak D match, TRBD2 (5 bases). Per the germline V gene, CDR1 is SGHNT and CDR2 is YYREEE (reference sequence). The V and J ends lost 9 bases and 8 bases respectively, with 12 bases between them. This CDR3 has 11 amino acids. The CDR3 loop is CAITTRDEQFF. CDR3 sequence (DNA): TGTGCCATCACGACGAGGGATGAGCAGTTCTTC.

The V and J genes are TRBV29-1 and TRBJ1-4, with D possibly being TRBD1 (6 bases). Trimming removed 7 bases at V and 6 bases at J, with 18 bases between. This CDR3 has 14 residues. Germline V gene lookup returns CDR1 SQVTM and CDR2 ANQGSEA. The DNA of the CDR3 is TGCAGCGCTGGGACCAGGGGTGGGGATGAAAAACTGTTTTTT. It is translated as CSAGTRGGDEKLFF.

The chain joins TRBV10-2 to TRBJ2-2, with a tentative D call TRBD1 (5 bases). CDR1 is WSHSY, CDR2 SAAADI, per germline. The CDR3 has 14 residues. Trimming stripped 6 bases from V and 6 bases from J, with 14 bases between. The CDR3 DNA follows: TGCGCCAGCAGAGGGGTGCTAGACGCCGGGGAGCTGTTTTTT. As protein: CASRGVLDAGELFF.

V usage is TRBV10-2 and J usage is TRBJ2-3; D perhaps matches TRBD2 (5 bases). The length of the CDR3 is 15 residues. Germline CDR1 reads WSHSY; CDR2 reads SAAADI. V was clipped by 6 bases and J by 2 bases, with 15 bases between them. The CDR3 DNA is TGCGCCAGCAGCGTGGAGAGCGGATACACAGATACGCAGTATTTT. This sequence encodes CASSVESGYTDTQYF.

This chain connects TRBV2 to TRBJ2-7, with unresolved D. This CDR3 has 12 amino acids. Trimming took 3 bases from V and 2 from J, leaving 5 bases between them. Per the germline V gene, CDR1 is SNHLY and CDR2 is FYNNEI. The CDR3, as DNA: TGTGCCAGCAGTGAGGCTCCCTACGAGCAGTACTTC. This gives the protein CASSEAPYEQYF.

The chain recombines TRBV27 with TRBJ2-2, with D perhaps matching TRBD1 (6 bases). The CDR3 length is 15 residues. Germline loops: CDR1 MNHEY, CDR2 SMNVEV (reference sequence). V gave up 4 bases and J gave up 1 base, with 10 bases separating them. Written as DNA, the CDR3 is TGTGCCAGCAGTTCTAGACAGGTGAACACCGGGGAGCTGTTTTTT. As protein: CASSSRQVNTGELFF.

The chain recombines TRBV7-9 with TRBJ2-1; no definite D call. Per germline, CDR1 SEHNR and CDR2 FQNEAQ (reference sequence). CDR3 length equals 13 residues. V was shortened by 5 bases and J by 9 bases, with 14 bases between the two germline ends. The CDR3 sequence is CASSDFEAVEQFF. CDR3 coding DNA: TGTGCCAGCAGCGATTTTGAGGCCGTTGAGCAGTTCTTC.

The sample holds one count of this clone. The chain couples TRBV19 to TRBJ2-3; 12 bases agree with TRBD2. The CDR3 extends over 15 amino acids. CDR1 and CDR2 from the germline V gene are LNHDA and SQIVND (reference sequence). V lost 6 bases and J lost 2; bases outside the gene matches: 3. The CDR3 region is CASRLAGGTTDTQYF. CDR3 bases: TGTGCCAGTAGACTAGCGGGAGGTACCACAGATACGCAGTATTTT.